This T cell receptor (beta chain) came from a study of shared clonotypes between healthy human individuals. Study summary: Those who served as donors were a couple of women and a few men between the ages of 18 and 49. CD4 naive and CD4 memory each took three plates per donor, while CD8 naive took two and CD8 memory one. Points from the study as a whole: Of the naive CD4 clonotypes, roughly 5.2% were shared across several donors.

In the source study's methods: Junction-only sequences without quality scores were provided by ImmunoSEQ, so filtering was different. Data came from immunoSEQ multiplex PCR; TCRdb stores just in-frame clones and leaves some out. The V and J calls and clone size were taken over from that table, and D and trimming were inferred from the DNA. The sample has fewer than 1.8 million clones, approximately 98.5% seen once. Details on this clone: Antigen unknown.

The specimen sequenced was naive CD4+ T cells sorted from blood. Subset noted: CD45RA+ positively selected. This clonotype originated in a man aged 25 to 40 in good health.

The CDR3 sequence: CASSYADRVREQYF. CDR3 coding DNA: TGTGCCAGCAGTTATGCCGACAGGGTTAGGGAGCAGTACTTC. J is TRBJ2-7 and V is TRBV6-5; 7 bases are shared with TRBD1. The germline gives CDR1 MNHEY, CDR2 SVGAGI. The CDR3 extends over 14 amino acids. The ends lost 3 bases at V and 7 bases at J; junction bases unmatched: 9.